The 21 T cell receptor beta chains below were found in one sample sequenced in a study. One entry per CDR3 protein, called by TCRdb with MiXCR from the RT-PCR reads. The sample yields about 680,000 distinct CDR3 sequences, 14% seen once. The sequenced material came from memory CD4+ T cells from blood. The receptors were gathered from a female donor in good health, serving as a healthy control.

This clonotype appeared a few times. One end of the junction varies from germline; a read error may be responsible. This chain connects TRBV7-7 to TRBJ2-3; 9 bases fit TRBD1. Germline V gene data show CDR1 as SSHAT and CDR2 as FNYEAQ (reference sequence). This CDR3 is 15 amino acids long. CDR3 DNA sequence: TGTGCTAGCAGCTCCGGGACAGGGATCACAGATACGCAGTATTTT. Translating it yields CASSSGTGITDTQYF.

This clonotype was found a few times. The V gene is TRBV12-3 or TRBV12-4, the J gene TRBJ2-1, with D uncertain. The V gene lost 0 bases and the J gene lost 15 bases, with 15 bases spanning the gap. The CDR3 consists of 13 residues. The CDR3: CASSLALGSARFF. CDR3 coding DNA: TGTGCCAGCAGTTTAGCGCTAGGGTCCGCCCGGTTCTTC.

V is TRBV20-1 and J is TRBJ2-1; D unresolved. There are 14 residues in the CDR3. Trimming removed 1 base from V and 2 bases from J, with 9 bases in between. CDR1 DFQATT and CDR2 SNEGSKA come from the germline V gene (reference sequence). CDR3 sequence: CSARALEAYNEQFF. The CDR3, as DNA: TGCAGTGCTAGAGCGCTCGAGGCCTACAATGAGCAGTTCTTC.

This clonotype was picked up many times. This chain links TRBV6-6 with TRBJ2-2; tentatively, D is TRBD2 (7 bases). The V gene's germline CDR1 is MNHNY and CDR2 SVGAGI (reference sequence). The CDR3 consists of 15 residues. Trimming left V 6 bases short and J 0 bases short, with 11 bases between. DNA of the CDR3: TGTGCCAGCAGCCCGGGGGGCCCGAACACCGGGGAGCTGTTTTTT. Protein product: CASSPGGPNTGELFF.

V is TRBV12-3 or TRBV12-4 and J is TRBJ1-6; TRBD1 aligns across 7 bases. V lost 2 bases, J lost 10 bases, and 2 bases stayed unmatched. This CDR3 is 13 amino acids long. The CDR3 DNA is TGTGCCAGCAGTTTACGAGGGGGCTCACCCCTCCACTTT. Translating it yields CASSLRGGSPLHF.

This clonotype appeared a few times. The rearrangement joins TRBV7-9 to TRBJ2-1; 9 nucleotides match TRBD1. The germline gives CDR1 SEHNR, CDR2 FQNEAQ (reference sequence). V lost 5 bases and J lost 4; bases outside the gene matches: 0. CDR3 size: 13 residues. CDR3 nucleotide sequence: TGTGCCAGCAGCGGGACAGGGTACAATGAGCAGTTCTTC. Amino acid sequence: CASSGTGYNEQFF. Supplemented by reference TRBV7-9 and TRBJ2-1, the full variable domain reads DTGVSQNPRHKITKRGQNVTFRCDPISEHNRLYWYRQTLGQGPEFLTYFQNEAQLEKSRLLSDRFSAERPKGSFSTLEIQRTEQGDSAMYLCASSGTGYNEQFFGPGTRLTVL.

This clonotype was detected a few times. The J gene is TRBJ1-4, the V gene TRBV4-3, with TRBD1 matching over 7 bases. CDR1 and CDR2 (germline): LGHNA, YSLEER. Unmatched junction bases numbered 9, after V lost 4 bases and J lost 7 bases. The CDR3 contains 15 residues. CDR3 sequence (DNA): TGCGCCAGCAGCCGAAGGGCAGGGGGAGGTGAAAAACTGTTTTTT. Translation: CASSRRAGGGEKLFF.

The chain recombines TRBV7-2 with TRBJ2-3; unclear D gene. This CDR3 has 12 amino acids. With 4 bases removed from V and 4 bases from J, the gap between germline ends came to 6 bases. Germline CDR1 reads SGHTA; CDR2 reads FQGNSA. CDR3 in DNA: TGTGCCAGCAGCTCCGTCGCAGATACGCAGTATTTT. It encodes CASSSVADTQYF.

This chain uses TRBV10-3 with TRBJ1-4; tentatively, D is TRBD1 (5 bases). CDR1 and CDR2 from the germline V gene are ENHRY and SYGVKD. V lost 3 bases and J lost 3, with 11 bases in between. This CDR3 comprises 15 residues. The CDR3 bases are TGTGCCATCAGTGATACGGGGGGACCTAATGAAAAACTGTTTTTT. Its protein product is CAISDTGGPNEKLFF.

The rearrangement joins TRBV6-2 or TRBV6-3 to TRBJ2-5; possibly TRBD1 for D (6 bases). The CDR3 runs to 14 residues. V was clipped by 0 bases and J by 2 bases, with 7 bases between them. Germline assignment: CDR1 MNHEY and CDR2 SVGEGT. The CDR3 protein is CASSYSQGQETQYF. The CDR3, as DNA: TGTGCCAGCAGTTACTCACAGGGACAAGAGACCCAGTACTTC.

This clonotype appeared many times. The CDR3 DNA reads as TGCAGGCCTGGCGGGATTGGCACAGATACGCAGTATTTT. The encoded protein is CRPGGIGTDTQYF. The V call is TRBV20-1, the J call TRBJ2-3, with D possibly being TRBD2 (6 bases). The CDR3 is made up of 13 amino acids. The germline gives CDR1 DFQATT, CDR2 SNEGSKA (reference sequence).

The chain is built from TRBV5-1 and TRBJ2-3; D call uncertain. CDR3 length: 14 amino acids. V was cut by 7 bases and J by 2 bases, with 14 bases left in between. Per the germline V gene, CDR1 is SGHRS and CDR2 is YFSETQ. CDR3 bases: TGCGCCAGCGGCCGAACGGCGGCCACAGATACGCAGTATTTT. Translating it yields CASGRTAATDTQYF.

In the case of this clonotype: This may be a read error, as it is one base from a much larger clone. The CDR3 region has the DNA TGCAGCGTCGGGGAATTGGGGACCCAGTACTTC. It specifies CSVGELGTQYF. The rearrangement uses TRBV29-1 and TRBJ2-5, with D perhaps matching TRBD2 (5 bases). CDR1 and CDR2 from the germline V gene are SQVTM and ANQGSEA. The V gene lost 6 bases and the J gene lost 7 bases, with 12 bases spanning the gap. The CDR3 covers 11 residues.

This clonotype was found many times. The V gene is TRBV20-1, the J gene TRBJ2-7; TRBD1 matches 7 bases. This CDR3 is 15 amino acids long. CDR1 is DFQATT and CDR2 is SNEGSKA in the germline V gene (reference sequence). V lost 7 bases, J lost 1 base, and 13 bases stayed unmatched. The CDR3 sequence is CSVGGGQAWSYEQYF. In DNA, the CDR3 is TGCAGTGTTGGGGGTGGACAGGCTTGGTCCTACGAGCAGTACTTC.

This clonotype was observed a few times. This chain connects TRBV12-3 or TRBV12-4 to TRBJ2-3; D is perhaps TRBD1 or TRBD2 (6 bases each). V was cut by 7 bases and J by 2 bases, with 16 bases left in between. The CDR3 sequence is 15 residues long. CDR3 nucleotides: TGTGCCAGCACCGGTGGGCCGGGGGCCACAGATACGCAGTATTTT. Residues: CASTGGPGATDTQYF.

This clonotype has just a few counts. V gene TRBV7-2 combines with J gene TRBJ1-1; TRBD1 aligns across 7 bases. The CDR3 length is 15 residues. Germline loops: CDR1 SGHTA, CDR2 FQGNSA. V was clipped by 6 bases and J by 0 bases; unmatched bases: 7. This chain's CDR3 is CASRAGGPMNTEAFF. CDR3 coding DNA: TGTGCCAGCAGGGCAGGGGGGCCAATGAACACTGAAGCTTTCTTT.

This clonotype was observed a handful of times. The chain carries TRBV5-1 and TRBJ2-2; D gene unclear. Trimming shortened V by 3 bases and J by 2 bases, and 8 bases separated the two germline ends. Germline assignment: CDR1 SGHRS and CDR2 YFSETQ. The CDR3 runs 14 residues. CDR3 sequence (DNA): TGCGCCAGCAGCTCCTATAGAAACACCGGGGAGCTGTTTTTT. Protein product: CASSSYRNTGELFF.

The chain is built from TRBV6-6 and TRBJ2-7; maybe TRBD2 (6 bases). From germline, CDR1 is MNHNY and CDR2 SVGAGI (reference sequence). This CDR3 is built from 15 residues. V was cut by 2 bases and J by 1 base, with 12 bases left in between. The CDR3 DNA is TGTGCCAGCAGTTACGGCGGGACGGAATCCTACGAGCAGTACTTC. This sequence encodes CASSYGGTESYEQYF.

The chain carries TRBV6-6 and TRBJ1-4, with TRBD1 identical over 10 bases. Germline CDR1 and CDR2: MNHNY and SVGAGI (reference sequence). This CDR3 has 15 amino acids. V was clipped by 0 bases and J by 6 bases; unmatched bases: 1. The CDR3 DNA follows: TGTGCCAGCAGTTACTCGGGGACAGGGGATGAAAAACTGTTTTTT. Its protein is CASSYSGTGDEKLFF.

This clonotype was picked up a small number of times. The CDR3 DNA sequence: TGCGCCAGCAGCTCCTGGACAGGGGGTATCTACGAGCAGTACTTC. Translating gives CASSSWTGGIYEQYF. This rearrangement joins TRBV5-1 to TRBJ2-7, with TRBD1 matching 10 bases. V shed 3 bases, J shed 3 bases, and the junction held 6 bases outside the gene matches. There are 15 residues in the CDR3. Germline V gene data show CDR1 as SGHRS and CDR2 as YFSETQ.

This CDR3 reads CASSLTSAGSTDTQYF. The CDR3 nucleotides read TGTGCCAGCAGCTTAACGTCTGCAGGGAGCACAGATACGCAGTATTTT. V is TRBV7-3 and J is TRBJ2-3, with TRBD1 as a possible D gene (5 bases). Germline V gives CDR1 SGHTA, CDR2 FQGTGA. The CDR3 is made up of 16 amino acids. V was cut by 0 bases and J by 0 bases, with 10 bases left in between. Filled out from reference TRBV7-3 and TRBJ2-3, the complete variable domain reads GAGVSQTPSNKVTEKGKYVELRCDPISGHTALYWYRQSLGQGPEFLIYFQGTGAADDSGLPNDRFFAVRPEGSVSTLKIQRTERGDSAVYLCASSLTSAGSTDTQYFGPGTRLTVL.